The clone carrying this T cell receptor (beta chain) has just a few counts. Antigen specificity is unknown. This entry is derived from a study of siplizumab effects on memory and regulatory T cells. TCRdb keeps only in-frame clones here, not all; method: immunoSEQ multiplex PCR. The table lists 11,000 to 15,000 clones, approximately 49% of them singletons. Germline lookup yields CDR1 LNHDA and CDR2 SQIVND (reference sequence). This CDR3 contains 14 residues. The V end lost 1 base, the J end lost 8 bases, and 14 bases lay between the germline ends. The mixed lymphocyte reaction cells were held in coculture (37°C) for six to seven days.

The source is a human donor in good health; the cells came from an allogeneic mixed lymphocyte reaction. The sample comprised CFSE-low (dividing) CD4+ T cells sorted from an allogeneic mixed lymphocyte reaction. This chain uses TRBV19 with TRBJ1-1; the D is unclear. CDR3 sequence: CASSIGVPHSEAFF. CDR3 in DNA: TGTGCCAGTAGTATAGGTGTACCACATAGCGAAGCTTTCTTT.